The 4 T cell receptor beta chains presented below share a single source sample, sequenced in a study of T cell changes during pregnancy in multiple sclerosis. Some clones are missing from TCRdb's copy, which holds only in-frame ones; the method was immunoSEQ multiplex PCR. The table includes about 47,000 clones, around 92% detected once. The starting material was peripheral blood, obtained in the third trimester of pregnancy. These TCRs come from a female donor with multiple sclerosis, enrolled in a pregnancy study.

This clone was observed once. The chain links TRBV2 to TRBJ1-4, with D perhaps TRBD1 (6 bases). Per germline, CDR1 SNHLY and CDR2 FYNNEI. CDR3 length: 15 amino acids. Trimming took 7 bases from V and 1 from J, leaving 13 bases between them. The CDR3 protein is CASIRGWLTNEKLFF. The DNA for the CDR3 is TGTGCCAGCATCAGGGGTTGGTTAACTAATGAAAAACTGTTTTTT.

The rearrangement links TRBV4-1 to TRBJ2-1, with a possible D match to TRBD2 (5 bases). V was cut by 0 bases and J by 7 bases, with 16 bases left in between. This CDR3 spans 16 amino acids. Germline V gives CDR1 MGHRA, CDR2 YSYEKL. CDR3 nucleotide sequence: TGCGCCAGCAGCCAAGATAAGCGGCCCCCTCTTAATGAGCAGTTCTTC. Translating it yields CASSQDKRPPLNEQFF.

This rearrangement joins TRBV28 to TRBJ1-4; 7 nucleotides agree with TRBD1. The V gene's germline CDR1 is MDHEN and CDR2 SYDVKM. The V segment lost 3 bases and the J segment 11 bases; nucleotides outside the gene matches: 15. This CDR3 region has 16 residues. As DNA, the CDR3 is TGTGCCAGCAGTTTGACAGGGCCCGGAACATTTGAGAAACTGTTTTTT. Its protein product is CASSLTGPGTFEKLFF.

The DNA of the CDR3 is TGTGCCAGTAATTCGGCGGGAGATGTGACAGATACGCAGTATTTT. It yields the protein CASNSAGDVTDTQYF. The V and J genes are TRBV19 and TRBJ2-3; 7 bases fit TRBD2. This CDR3 has 15 residues. The J segment lost 3 bases and the V segment lost 7 bases, leaving 10 bases of the junction unmatched. Germline V gives CDR1 LNHDA, CDR2 SQIVND (reference sequence).